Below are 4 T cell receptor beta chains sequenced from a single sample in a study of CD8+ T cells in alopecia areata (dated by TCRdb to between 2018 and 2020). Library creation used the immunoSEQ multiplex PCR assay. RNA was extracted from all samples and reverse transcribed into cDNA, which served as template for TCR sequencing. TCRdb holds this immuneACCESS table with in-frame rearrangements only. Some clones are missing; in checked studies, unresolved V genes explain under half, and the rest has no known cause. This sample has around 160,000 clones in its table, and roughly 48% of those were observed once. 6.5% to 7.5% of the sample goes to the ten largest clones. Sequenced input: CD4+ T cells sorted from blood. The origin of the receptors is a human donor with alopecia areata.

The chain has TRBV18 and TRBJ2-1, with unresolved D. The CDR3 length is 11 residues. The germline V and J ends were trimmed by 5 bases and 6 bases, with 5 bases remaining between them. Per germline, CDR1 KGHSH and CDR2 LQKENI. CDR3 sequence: CASSIPNEQFF. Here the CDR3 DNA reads TGTGCCAGCTCAATTCCCAATGAGCAGTTCTTC. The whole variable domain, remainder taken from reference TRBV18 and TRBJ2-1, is NAGVMQNPRHLVRRRGQEARLRCSPMKGHSHVYWYRQLPEEGLKFMVYLQKENIIDESGMPKERFSAEFPKEGPSILRIQQVVRGDSAAYFCASSIPNEQFFGPGTRLTVL.

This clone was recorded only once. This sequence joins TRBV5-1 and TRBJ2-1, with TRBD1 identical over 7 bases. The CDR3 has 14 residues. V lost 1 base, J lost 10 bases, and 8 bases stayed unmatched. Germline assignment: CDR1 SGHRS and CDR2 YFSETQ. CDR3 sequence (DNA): TGCGCCAGCAGCTTGCGGGACAGCGTTAAGGAGCAGTTCTTC. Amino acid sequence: CASSLRDSVKEQFF.

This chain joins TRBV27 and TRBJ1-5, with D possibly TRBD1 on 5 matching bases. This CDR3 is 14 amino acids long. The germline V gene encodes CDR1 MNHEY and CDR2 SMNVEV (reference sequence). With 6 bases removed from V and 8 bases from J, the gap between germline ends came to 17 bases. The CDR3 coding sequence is TGTGCCAGCAGCTTTGGGGGTGGAAACGAGCCCCAGCATTTT. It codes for CASSFGGGNEPQHF.

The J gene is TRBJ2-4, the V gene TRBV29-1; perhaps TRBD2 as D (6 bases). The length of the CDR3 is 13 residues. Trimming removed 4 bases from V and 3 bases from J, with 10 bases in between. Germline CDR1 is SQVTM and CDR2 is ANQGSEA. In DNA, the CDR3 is TGCAGCGTTGTAGCCGGGGGCAAAAACATTCAGTACTTC. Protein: CSVVAGGKNIQYF.